This T cell receptor beta chain stems from a study of neurological immune-mediated disorders. This clonotype was seen many times. What it recognizes is unknown. The making of cDNA relied on 5'RACE with 10-nucleotide random UMIs. From 15-18 subjects, over 180 million TCR-beta sequences were obtained in each sequencing run. Using its own MiXCR run on the 5' RACE reads, TCRdb lists one record per CDR3 protein. The sample shows about 62,000 distinct CDR3 sequences, 4% to 6% of them seen only once. Study outcomes and limitations: HTLV-1-associated myelopathy had the most TCR clonal expansion, while multiple sclerosis had the least, a level that fell below healthy controls.

The study built unsorted libraries from 2 million PBMCs kept at -80 C. This clonotype was obtained from a woman aged 45 to 65 with multiple sclerosis. Material: PBMCs.

The CDR3 coding sequence is TGTGCCAGCGCATTTTATAGCGGGGGTCTCTACGAGCAGTACGTC. It encodes CASAFYSGGLYEQYV. The J gene is TRBJ2-7, the V gene TRBV12-3 or TRBV12-4, with 9 bases fitting TRBD2. The CDR3 consists of 15 residues. V lost 8 bases and J lost 3; bases outside the gene matches: 11.